The present TCR beta chain was sequenced within a study of blood T cell repertoires in COVID-19. In the study overall: The United States, Italy and Spain supplied acute and convalescent COVID-19 samples. PBMCs, B-cell-depleted T cells, or T cells were the source of the cDNA or gDNA that made up the material.

V lost 2 bases to trimming and J lost 5 bases, with 8 bases between them. Germline CDR1 reads SGHRS; CDR2 reads YFSETQ. This CDR3 is built from 13 residues. Methods used by the authors: The assay estimated nucleated cells by amplifying reference gene primers. Repertoires were generated with immunoSEQ multiplex PCR, while TCRdb's copy carries only in-frame clones and drops some. The V and J calls and clone size come from that table; D and trimming were worked out from the DNA. The table records 80,000 to 100,000 clones, about 85% of them present only once. Sequencing was carried out using peripheral blood. This clonotype was sampled from a man between 60 and 75 years old with acute or convalescent COVID-19. The V gene is TRBV5-1, the J gene TRBJ2-1, with a possible D match to TRBD1 (5 bases). CDR3 DNA: TGCGCCAGCAGCTTCAGGGTGGACAATGAGCAGTTCTTC. Translated: CASSFRVDNEQFF.